These 7 T cell receptor beta chains came from one sample sequenced in a study of T cell clonality in common variable immunodeficiency. The assay was immunoSEQ multiplex PCR, and TCRdb's table has in-frame clones only and misses some. The table lists around 45,000 clones, no singletons, with roughly 6% in the top ten. Input material: peripheral blood mononuclear cells. These receptors were collected from a person aged 18-70 years in good health.

Ten or more counts support this clone. Incomplete CDR3 DNA: TGTGCCTCGGACAAAGGGACAGGCTATGGC. It translates to CASDKGTGYG. The full CDR3 is CASDKGTGYGYTF. The chain joins TRBV30 to TRBJ1-2; 8 positions agree with TRBD1. The read ends 3 residues shy of where the CDR3 ends; the end is completed using the germline J gene. The length of the CDR3 is 13 residues. J gave up 4 bases and V 7 bases, and 8 bases lay outside the gene matches. The germline V gene has CDR1 GTSNPN and CDR2 SVGIG (reference sequence).

There are many counts of this clone. The read is 3 residues too short to cover the CDR3 end, so that end is filled in from the germline J gene. The V and J genes are TRBV18 and TRBJ1-6; TRBD1 matches at 11 bases. The germline V gene has CDR1 KGHSH and CDR2 LQKENI. Trimming cost V 6 bases and J 9 bases; bases outside gene matches: 4. This CDR3 region has 14 residues. The covered CDR3 bases are TGTGCCAGCTCCGGCGGGACAGGGGGTTCACCC. Translating it yields CASSGGTGGSP. The CDR3 in full is CASSGGTGGSPLHF.

This clone was recorded many times. The read terminates 3 residues before the CDR3 end, so the remaining end is supplied by the germline J gene. The V gene is TRBV30, the J gene TRBJ1-6; no clear D. The CDR3 sequence is 14 residues long. CDR1 and CDR2 from the germline V gene are GTSNPN and SVGIG (reference sequence). V was trimmed by 4 bases and J by 5 bases, leaving 12 bases between them. The DNA read from the CDR3 is TGTGCCTGGAAATCCGGCAGGAATAATTCACCC. It translates to CAWKSGRNNSP. The whole CDR3 region reads CAWKSGRNNSPLHF. The full variable domain, completed using reference TRBV30 and TRBJ1-6, is SQTIHQWPATLVQPVGSPLSLECTVEGTSNPNLYWYRQAAGRGLQLLFYSVGIGQISSEVPQNLSASRPQDRQFILSSKKLLLSDSGFYLCAWKSGRNNSPLHFGNGTRLTVT.

This clone appeared many times. The read terminates 3 residues before the CDR3 end, so the remaining end is supplied by the germline J gene. The chain carries TRBV29-1 and TRBJ2-4; no firm D call. CDR1 SQVTM and CDR2 ANQGSEA come from the germline V gene. The length of the CDR3 is 12 residues. The ends were cut back, 4 bases at V and 6 bases at J, with 10 bases in the middle. The CDR3 bases that were read are TGCAGCGTTGGCCAGGCCCGAAACATT. Translated: CSVGQARNI. The full-length CDR3 reads as CSVGQARNIQYF.

Many counts were recorded for this clone. From the germline J gene comes the end of the CDR3, since the read stops 3 residues before it. V gene TRBV2 combines with J gene TRBJ2-7; 10 positions agree with TRBD1. Per germline, CDR1 SNHLY and CDR2 FYNNEI. The V gene end was trimmed by 4 bases and the J gene end by 4 bases; junction bases not matched to a gene: 7. The CDR3 has 15 residues. This CDR3 is CASSAAEGQGYEQYF. The CDR3 DNA, read in part, is TGTGCCAGCAGTGCAGCAGAGGGACAGGGGTACGAG. Complete variable domain (other parts from reference TRBV2 and TRBJ2-7): EPEVTQTPSHQVTQMGQEVILRCVPISNHLYFYWYRQILGQKVEFLVSFYNNEISEKSEIFDDQFSVERPDGSNFTLKIRSTKLEDSAMYFCASSAAEGQGYEQYFGPGTRLTVT.

This clone has at least ten counts. With the read ending 3 residues before the CDR3 end, the germline J gene is used to fill in that end. V gene TRBV4-1 combines with J gene TRBJ2-3; 8 nucleotides match TRBD2. CDR3 length equals 15 residues. The germline CDR1 and CDR2 sequences are MGHRA and YSYEKL. The V segment lost 7 bases and the J segment 4 bases; nucleotides outside the gene matches: 10. The CDR3: CASKGSGGGSDTQYF. The DNA read from the CDR3 is TGCGCCAGCAAGGGAAGCGGGGGCGGTTCAGATACG.

This clone occurred many times. The CDR3 is cut off 3 residues early in the read; its end comes from the germline J gene. The chain is built from TRBV30 and TRBJ1-1; possibly TRBD1 for D (6 bases). The length of the CDR3 is 12 residues. Germline V gives CDR1 GTSNPN, CDR2 SVGIG (reference sequence). V lost 3 bases and J lost 5, with 10 bases in between. The sequenced part of the CDR3 DNA is TGTGCCTGGAGGTGGGGACAAACTGAA. The encoded protein is CAWRWGQTE. The CDR3, in full, reads CAWRWGQTEAFF.